The 27 T cell receptor beta chains below come from one sample, sequenced in a study of control samples from healthy donors and cancer patients. Produced via immunoSEQ multiplex PCR; TCRdb's table is partial and in-frame only. Of roughly 29,000 clones listed, approximately 79% are singletons. Sequences were obtained from PBMCs. The source is a man in his sixties with head and neck cancer.

This clone was picked up a small number of times. The chain links TRBV28 to TRBJ1-2; 8 bases map to TRBD1. The CDR3 covers 14 residues. Per the germline V gene, CDR1 is MDHEN and CDR2 is SYDVKM. V dropped 4 bases and J dropped 8; count of bases not matched to a gene: 9. The CDR3 DNA follows: TGTGCCAGCAGTTCACTAGGGACAGGCAGGGGCTACACCTTC. Amino acid sequence: CASSSLGTGRGYTF.

This clone appeared once. V usage is TRBV7-2 and J usage is TRBJ2-1; 11 positions match TRBD2. V was clipped by 5 bases and J by 9 bases; unmatched bases: 9. This CDR3 comprises 15 residues. CDR1 is SGHTA and CDR2 is FQGNSA in the germline V gene. The CDR3 is CASSPMELAGVEQFF. CDR3 nucleotide sequence: TGTGCCAGCAGCCCCATGGAACTAGCGGGAGTTGAGCAGTTCTTC.

The chain has TRBV10-2 and TRBJ1-1; TRBD1 aligns across 7 bases. The V gene's germline CDR1 is WSHSY and CDR2 SAAADI. The CDR3 has 16 amino acids. After removal of 6 bases from V and 0 bases from J, the junction contained 10 bases not matched to a gene. The CDR3 coding sequence is TGCGCCAGCAGAGACGCTCCCGGGACAGTGAACACTGAAGCTTTCTTT. Protein sequence: CASRDAPGTVNTEAFF.

The chain combines TRBV27 with TRBJ1-5; D uncertain. The CDR3 extends over 12 amino acids. Germline V gene sequence: CDR1 MNHEY, CDR2 SMNVEV (reference sequence). V lost 3 bases and J lost 4, with 4 bases in between. The DNA for the CDR3 is TGTGCCAGCAGTTTCGGAAATCAGCCCCAGCATTTT. Translating gives CASSFGNQPQHF.

The chain joins TRBV5-4 to TRBJ2-5; no clear D. The CDR3 totals 16 residues. Germline CDR1 SGHNT, CDR2 YYREEE (reference sequence). V was trimmed by 0 bases and J by 2 bases, leaving 14 bases between them. Here the CDR3 DNA reads TGTGCCAGCAGCTTGGTATCCGGACCTGGACAAGAGACCCAGTACTTC. Encoded protein: CASSLVSGPGQETQYF.

The genes are TRBV18 and TRBJ1-1, with TRBD1 as a possible D gene (5 bases). In germline, CDR1 is KGHSH, CDR2 LQKENI. The CDR3 contains 13 residues. V lost 3 bases to trimming and J lost 7 bases, with 12 bases between them. CDR3 bases: TGTGCCAGCTCACCCTCGGGGGACCATGAAGCTTTCTTT. Encoded protein: CASSPSGDHEAFF.

V is TRBV6-2 or TRBV6-3 and J is TRBJ2-1, with D perhaps TRBD1 (6 bases). Germline CDR1 MNHEY, CDR2 SVGEGT. CDR3 length: 16 amino acids. V was clipped by 5 bases and J by 7 bases, with 21 bases between them. DNA for the CDR3: TGTGCCAGCAGTCCCTTACAGGGTCGCGATTGGAATGAGCAGTTCTTC. Protein product: CASSPLQGRDWNEQFF.

The V gene is TRBV19, the J gene TRBJ1-6, with 7 bases that match TRBD1. Losses at the gene ends were 4 bases for V and 8 bases for J; bases not matched to a gene: 5. This CDR3 spans 14 amino acids. The germline CDR1 and CDR2 sequences are LNHDA and SQIVND (reference sequence). This CDR3 reads CASSRGQQYSPLHF. For the CDR3, the DNA is TGTGCCAGTAGTAGGGGACAGCAGTATTCACCCCTCCACTTT.

This clone was recorded once. This chain connects TRBV28 to TRBJ1-1, with a weak D call TRBD1 (5 bases). The CDR3 consists of 12 residues. Germline values: CDR1 MDHEN, CDR2 SYDVKM. The V gene lost 7 bases and the J gene lost 4 bases, with 10 bases spanning the gap. The CDR3 bases are TGTGCCAGCACTCAGGGTCCCACTGAAGCTTTCTTT. Its protein product is CASTQGPTEAFF.

The J gene is TRBJ1-4, the V gene TRBV6-1; 11 bases line up with TRBD1. Germline V lookup: CDR1 MNHNS, CDR2 SASEGT. Trimming removed 11 bases from V and 8 bases from J; junction bases left unmatched: 16. The CDR3 totals 16 residues. The CDR3 loop is CAPSERKGTGGEKLFF. CDR3 sequence (DNA): TGTGCCCCCAGTGAACGGAAGGGGACAGGGGGGGAAAAACTGTTTTTT.

The chain has TRBV5-1 and TRBJ2-7; TRBD2 agrees at 9 bases. Germline CDR1 is SGHRS and CDR2 is YFSETQ. With 4 bases clipped from V and 4 bases from J, the junction kept 9 bases outside the gene matches. The CDR3 is 15 residues long. CDR3 protein: CASSERAGGMYEQYF. The CDR3, as DNA: TGCGCCAGCAGCGAAAGAGCGGGAGGTATGTACGAGCAGTACTTC.

The chain carries TRBV27 and TRBJ2-7; unclear D gene. The CDR3 covers 12 residues. Trimming took off 5 bases at V and 7 bases at J, with 12 bases between the two ends. Germline V gives CDR1 MNHEY, CDR2 SMNVEV (reference sequence). The CDR3 nucleotides are TGTGCCAGCAGTCTCCCCCGTGGGGAGCAGTACTTC. Translating gives CASSLPRGEQYF.

The chain employs TRBV6-1 and TRBJ1-5; D unclear. Trimming stripped 0 bases from V and 7 bases from J, with 7 bases between. Germline values: CDR1 MNHNS, CDR2 SASEGT. The CDR3 has 13 residues. The chain's CDR3 is CASSEAVSQPQHF. For the CDR3, the DNA is TGTGCCAGCAGTGAAGCGGTCAGCCAGCCCCAGCATTTT.

The chain has TRBV4-1 and TRBJ1-4, with TRBD1 matching 9 bases. The V and J ends lost 5 bases and 7 bases, in that order; junction bases with no gene match: 5. CDR1 and CDR2 (germline): MGHRA, YSYEKL. This CDR3 spans 14 amino acids. The CDR3 reads CASSRQGGSEKLFF. Here the CDR3 DNA reads TGCGCCAGCAGCAGACAGGGGGGGAGTGAAAAACTGTTTTTT.

V is TRBV6-5 and J is TRBJ2-1, with D perhaps TRBD2 (5 bases). Trimming cost V 6 bases and J 0 bases, with 12 bases left between them. The CDR3 has 15 amino acids. Germline V gives CDR1 MNHEY, CDR2 SVGAGI. The CDR3 spells CASSRSASSYNEQFF. The CDR3 coding sequence is TGTGCCAGCAGCCGTAGCGCGAGCTCCTACAATGAGCAGTTCTTC.

The chain couples TRBV28 to TRBJ2-2, with 8 bases lining up with TRBD1. In germline, CDR1 is MDHEN, CDR2 SYDVKM. V was clipped by 2 bases and J by 5 bases; unmatched bases: 7. This CDR3 comprises 16 residues. The CDR3 here is CASSLPQGAGTGELFF. In DNA form, the CDR3 reads TGTGCCAGCAGTTTACCGCAGGGGGCGGGTACCGGGGAGCTGTTTTTT. Drawing the rest from reference TRBV28 and TRBJ2-2, the complete variable domain is DVKVTQSSRYLVKRTGEKVFLECVQDMDHENMFWYRQDPGLGLRLIYFSYDVKMKEKGDIPEGYSVSREKKERFSLILESASTNQTSMYLCASSLPQGAGTGELFFGEGSRLTVL.

The chain employs TRBV28 and TRBJ2-7, with 9 bases lining up with TRBD1. Looked up from germline, CDR1 is MDHEN and CDR2 is SYDVKM. Trimming at V came to 6 bases and at J to 2 bases, leaving 11 bases not matched to a gene. CDR3 length equals 16 residues. The CDR3 DNA reads as TGTGCCAGCAGCCTTAAAGTGGGACAGGGTACCTACGAGCAGTACTTC. Its translation is CASSLKVGQGTYEQYF.

J is TRBJ2-7 and V is TRBV3-1 (or the pseudogene TRBV3-2); D is undetermined. Germline CDR1 and CDR2: LGHDT and YNNKEL (reference sequence). Deletions cut 3 bases from V and 3 bases from J, with 12 bases between. This CDR3 comprises 14 residues. Written as DNA, the CDR3 is TGTGCCAGCAGCCAGGTGCCCCTAGACTACGAGCAGTACTTC. As protein: CASSQVPLDYEQYF.

This sequence joins TRBV28 and TRBJ2-7; tentatively, D is TRBD2 (5 bases). This CDR3 is built from 15 residues. CDR1 and CDR2 (germline): MDHEN, SYDVKM. V gave up 3 bases and J gave up 4 bases, with 16 bases separating them. In DNA, the CDR3 is TGTGCCAGCAGTTTGATGGGAGCGGCGAGGTACGAGCAGTACTTC. Its translation is CASSLMGAARYEQYF.

DNA of the CDR3: TGTGCCAGCAGTTTATTTGGGACAGGGGGTTACAATGAGCAGTTCTTC. It specifies CASSLFGTGGYNEQFF. The chain employs TRBV28 and TRBJ2-1; 11 bases agree with TRBD1. Germline CDR1 and CDR2: MDHEN and SYDVKM. V lost 1 base and J lost 4; bases outside the gene matches: 3. The CDR3 sequence is 16 residues long. The variable domain in full, completed from reference TRBV28 and TRBJ2-1, reads DVKVTQSSRYLVKRTGEKVFLECVQDMDHENMFWYRQDPGLGLRLIYFSYDVKMKEKGDIPEGYSVSREKKERFSLILESASTNQTSMYLCASSLFGTGGYNEQFFGPGTRLTVL.

The chain links TRBV20-1 to TRBJ2-7; D is unclear. V lost 3 bases and J lost 6, with 18 bases in between. Per germline, CDR1 DFQATT and CDR2 SNEGSKA (reference sequence). The CDR3 is 14 residues long. As DNA, the CDR3 is TGCAGTGCTAGTAAGGGCAGTATGAAGGGCGAGCAGTACTTC. Translating it yields CSASKGSMKGEQYF.

DNA of the CDR3: TGTGCCAGCAGGAGGACAGGGGGGAATCAGCCCCAGCATTTT. Translation: CASRRTGGNQPQHF. The chain couples TRBV2 to TRBJ1-5; 10 positions match TRBD1. This CDR3 has 14 amino acids. Germline trimming cut 6 bases from V and 4 bases from J; bases unmatched to any gene: 3. Germline assignment: CDR1 SNHLY and CDR2 FYNNEI. The entire variable domain, with the rest obtained from reference TRBV2 and TRBJ1-5, is as follows: EPEVTQTPSHQVTQMGQEVILRCVPISNHLYFYWYRQILGQKVEFLVSFYNNEISEKSEIFDDQFSVERPDGSNFTLKIRSTKLEDSAMYFCASRRTGGNQPQHFGDGTRLSIL.

This rearrangement joins TRBV28 to TRBJ1-2; D gene uncertain. Deletions cut 2 bases from V and 7 bases from J, with 14 bases between. Germline CDR1 MDHEN, CDR2 SYDVKM. The CDR3 contains 14 residues. The DNA of the CDR3 is TGTGCCAGCAGTTTAGAGGACGGAGTGGGTGGCTACACCTTC. It codes for CASSLEDGVGGYTF.

The chain links TRBV29-1 to TRBJ2-1, with D perhaps matching TRBD1 or TRBD2 (6 bases each). V lost 4 bases and J lost 1, with 14 bases in between. The germline CDR1 and CDR2 sequences are SQVTM and ANQGSEA. This CDR3 has 15 residues. The DNA for the CDR3 is TGCAGCGTTGTTCTGGGCGGGACATCCTACAATGAGCAGTTCTTC. Protein sequence: CSVVLGGTSYNEQFF.

V gene TRBV4-1 combines with J gene TRBJ1-5; 9 nucleotides line up with TRBD1. Trimming cost V 1 base and J 6 bases; bases outside gene matches: 10. In germline, CDR1 is MGHRA, CDR2 YSYEKL. The CDR3 covers 17 residues. CDR3 sequence reads: CASSQAHGGTGSQPQHF. The CDR3 DNA is TGCGCCAGCAGCCAAGCCCATGGGGGGACAGGGAGTCAGCCCCAGCATTTT.

This clone occurred once. J is TRBJ1-2 and V is TRBV2, with a possible D match to TRBD1 (6 bases). The V end lost 5 bases, the J end lost 2 bases, and 9 bases lay between the germline ends. The CDR3 is 13 residues long. From germline, CDR1 is SNHLY and CDR2 FYNNEI. The CDR3 nucleotides read TGTGCCAGCAGTATAGACAGGAACTATGGCTACACCTTC. Its translation is CASSIDRNYGYTF.

This chain joins TRBV5-1 and TRBJ2-6, with TRBD1 as a possible D gene (6 bases). There are 16 residues in the CDR3. Germline CDR1 reads SGHRS; CDR2 reads YFSETQ. Trimming removed 4 bases at V and 2 bases at J, with 13 bases between. CDR3: CASSERTAPGANVLTF. The CDR3 DNA reads TGCGCCAGCAGCGAAAGGACAGCGCCTGGGGCCAACGTCCTGACTTTC.